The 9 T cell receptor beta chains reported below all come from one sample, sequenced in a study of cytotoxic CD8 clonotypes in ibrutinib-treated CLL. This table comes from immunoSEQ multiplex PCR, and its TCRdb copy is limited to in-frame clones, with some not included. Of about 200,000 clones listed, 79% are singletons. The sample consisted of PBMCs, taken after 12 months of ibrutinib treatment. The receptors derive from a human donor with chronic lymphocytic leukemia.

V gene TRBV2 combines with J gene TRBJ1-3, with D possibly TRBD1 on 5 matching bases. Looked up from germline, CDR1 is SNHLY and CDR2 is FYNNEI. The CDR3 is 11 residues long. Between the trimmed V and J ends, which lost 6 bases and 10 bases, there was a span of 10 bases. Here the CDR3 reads CASRDGATIYF. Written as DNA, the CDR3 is TGTGCCAGCAGGGATGGGGCGACCATATATTTT.

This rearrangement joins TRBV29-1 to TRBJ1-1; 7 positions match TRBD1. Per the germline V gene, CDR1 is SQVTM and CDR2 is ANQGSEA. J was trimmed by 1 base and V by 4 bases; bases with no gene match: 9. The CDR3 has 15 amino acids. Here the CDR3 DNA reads TGCAGCGTTGTTTGGATTCGGGACAGGAACACTGAAGCTTTCTTT. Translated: CSVVWIRDRNTEAFF. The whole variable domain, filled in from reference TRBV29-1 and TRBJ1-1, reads SAVISQKPSRDICQRGTSLTIQCQVDSQVTMMFWYRQQPGQSLTLIATANQGSEATYESGFVIDKFPISRPNLTFSTLTVSNMSPEDSSIYLCSVVWIRDRNTEAFFGQGTRLTVV.

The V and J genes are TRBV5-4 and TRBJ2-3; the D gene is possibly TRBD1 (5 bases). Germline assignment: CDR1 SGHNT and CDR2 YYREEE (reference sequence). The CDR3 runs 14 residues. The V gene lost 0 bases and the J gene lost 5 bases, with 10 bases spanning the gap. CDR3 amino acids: CASSLDQGLDTQYF. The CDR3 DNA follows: TGTGCCAGCAGCTTGGACCAGGGTCTAGATACGCAGTATTTT.

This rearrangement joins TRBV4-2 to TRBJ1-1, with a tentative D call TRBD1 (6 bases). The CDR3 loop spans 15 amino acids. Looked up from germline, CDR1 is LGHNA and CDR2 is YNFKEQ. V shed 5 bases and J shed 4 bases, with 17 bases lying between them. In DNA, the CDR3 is TGTGCCAGCAGCTTGCAGGGGATGGGGGGCACTGAAGCTTTCTTT. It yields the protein CASSLQGMGGTEAFF.

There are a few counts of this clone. The CDR3 here is CASSEPRQSWGYGYTF. The CDR3 coding sequence is TGTGCCAGCAGTGAACCGCGACAGTCATGGGGCTATGGCTACACCTTC. The V gene is TRBV6-1, the J gene TRBJ1-2; D perhaps matches TRBD1 (5 bases). CDR3 length: 16 amino acids. The V gene's germline CDR1 is MNHNS and CDR2 SASEGT. The V end lost 2 bases, the J end lost 4 bases, and 17 bases lay between the germline ends.

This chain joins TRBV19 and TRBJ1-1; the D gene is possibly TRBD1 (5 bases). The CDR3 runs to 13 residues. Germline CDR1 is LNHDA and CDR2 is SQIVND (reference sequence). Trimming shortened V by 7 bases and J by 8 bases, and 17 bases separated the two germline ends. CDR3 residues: CASTGPGLSEAFF. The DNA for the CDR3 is TGTGCCAGTACTGGCCCGGGGCTCTCGGAAGCTTTCTTT.

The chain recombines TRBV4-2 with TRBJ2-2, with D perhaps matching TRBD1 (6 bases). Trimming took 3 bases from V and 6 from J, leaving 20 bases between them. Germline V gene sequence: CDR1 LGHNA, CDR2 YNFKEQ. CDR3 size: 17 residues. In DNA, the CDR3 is TGTGCCAGCAGCCATGGGCGGGCAGGGGTAGTTCCCGGGGAGCTGTTTTTT. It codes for CASSHGRAGVVPGELFF.

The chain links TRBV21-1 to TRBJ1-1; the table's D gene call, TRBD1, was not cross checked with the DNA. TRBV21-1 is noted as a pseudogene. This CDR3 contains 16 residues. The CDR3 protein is CASSKRDSQRNTEAFF. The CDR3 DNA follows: TGTGCCAGCAGCAAGAGAGACAGTCAGCGTAACACTGAAGCTTTCTTT.

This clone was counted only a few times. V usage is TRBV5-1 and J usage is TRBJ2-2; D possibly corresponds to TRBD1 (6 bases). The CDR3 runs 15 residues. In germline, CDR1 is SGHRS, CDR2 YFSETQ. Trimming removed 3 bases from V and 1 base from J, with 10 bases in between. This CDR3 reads CASSWTAENTGELFF. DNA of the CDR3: TGCGCCAGCAGCTGGACAGCAGAGAACACCGGGGAGCTGTTTTTT.